This T cell receptor beta chain came from a study of shared T cell receptors in the human thymus. Some clones are missing from TCRdb's copy, which holds only in-frame ones; the method was immunoSEQ multiplex PCR. Of approximately 400,000 clones listed, 85% to 95% are singletons. The junction had 1 base not matched to a gene; V was cut back by 6 bases and J by 8 bases. Looked up from germline, CDR1 is SQVTM and CDR2 is ANQGSEA. The CDR3 totals 13 residues. The source of this sequence is a human donor. Material for sequencing was thymocytes. The rearrangement links TRBV29-1 to TRBJ2-1, with 16 positions matching TRBD2. The CDR3 nucleotides are TGCAGCGTAGGGACTAGCGGGAGGGATGAGCAGTTCTTC. Translated: CSVGTSGRDEQFF.